The 5 T cell receptor beta chains below were found in one sample sequenced in a study of Ad26.COV2.S vaccination and SARS-CoV-2 variants. The table came from immunoSEQ multiplex PCR; TCRdb's copy has only in-frame clones and leaves some out. The sample has 300,000 to 400,000 clones; 80% to 90% are singletons. Stated treatment: 15 to 20 received Ad26.COV2.S at low or high dose, single or two shots; five or six received placebo; per-sample allocation not given. Each sample was drawn 63 days after the first injection (of vaccine or placebo). The specimen was peripheral blood, collected in a trial of Ad26.COV2.S vaccine versus placebo. The receptor set was obtained from a person aged 18-60 years who received the Ad26.COV2.S COVID-19 vaccine or a placebo.

This clone came up once. This chain joins TRBV3-1 (or the pseudogene TRBV3-2) and TRBJ2-6; D possibly matches TRBD1 or TRBD2 (5 bases each). There are 17 residues in the CDR3. The germline gives CDR1 LGHDT, CDR2 YNNKEL (reference sequence). V was trimmed by 3 bases and J by 4 bases, leaving 16 bases between them. The CDR3 is CASSQDSRALGANVLTF. The CDR3 DNA follows: TGTGCCAGCAGCCAGGACTCCAGGGCCTTGGGGGCCAACGTCCTGACTTTC.

The chain carries TRBV18 and TRBJ2-7; tentatively, D is TRBD1 (5 bases). Germline V gene lookup returns CDR1 KGHSH and CDR2 LQKENI. The CDR3 totals 14 residues. V was trimmed by 2 bases and J by 3 bases, leaving 11 bases between them. This chain's CDR3 is CASSPWGLLYEQYF. In nucleotides, the CDR3 is TGTGCCAGCTCACCATGGGGCCTTCTCTACGAGCAGTACTTC.

The chain has TRBV27 and TRBJ2-2; D uncertain. Trimming removed 1 base at V and 6 bases at J, with 6 bases between. The CDR3 is 13 amino acids. CDR1 is MNHEY and CDR2 is SMNVEV in the germline V gene (reference sequence). The CDR3 nucleotides read TGTGCCAGCAGTTTATGGGTTCCCGGGGAGCTGTTTTTT. Translating gives CASSLWVPGELFF.

The chain carries TRBV7-8 and TRBJ1-3; a weak D match, TRBD1 (5 bases). The CDR3 has 14 residues. The V end was cut by 5 bases, the J end by 4 bases, with 12 bases between. CDR1 is SGHVS, CDR2 FQNEAQ, per germline. The CDR3: CASSNGGFGNTIYF. The CDR3 DNA follows: TGTGCCAGCAGCAACGGGGGATTCGGAAACACCATATATTTT.

The chain's CDR3 is CASSYERRYPYEQYF. In nucleotides, the CDR3 is TGTGCCAGCAGTTACGAGAGACGGTACCCCTACGAGCAGTACTTC. The chain has TRBV6-2 or TRBV6-3 and TRBJ2-7; D not resolved. The V gene's germline CDR1 is MNHEY and CDR2 SVGEGT. The CDR3 extends over 15 amino acids. V was pared by 2 bases and J by 2 bases, with 13 bases between.